This TCR beta chain was captured by sequencing in a study of read filtering for tumor transcriptome and immune sequencing. Points from the study as a whole: The CD138-negative fraction was mixed bone marrow immune cells, not pure T cells. IR-seq captured clonotypes deeper and more reliably than RNA-seq. Dropping single-read clonotypes raised IR-seq and RNA-seq shared-clonotype correlation.

This clonotype was recorded many times. Its antigen remains unidentified. Molecular barcoded adaptors covering alpha/delta and beta/gamma chains were used on around 370 ng RNA. A single record per CDR3 protein comes from TCRdb applying MiXCR to the reads. The top ten clones hold around 16% of a sample with 50,000 or so distinct CDR3 sequences, 9% to 15% of them seen once. Sampling of bone marrow took place during active disease in every patient. The V end lost 6 bases, the J end lost 0 bases, and 11 bases lay between the germline ends. The CDR3 length is 15 residues. Germline V lookup: CDR1 SGHTA, CDR2 FQGNSA.

The chain has TRBV7-2 and TRBJ1-4; D is undetermined. Sequencing input: a population of CD138-negative cells sorted from bone marrow. The receptor was isolated from a donor aged 40 or over with multiple myeloma. The DNA of the CDR3 is TGTGCCAGCAGACGGGTCGCTACAACTAATGAAAAACTGTTTTTT. Residues: CASRRVATTNEKLFF.